This T cell receptor (beta chain) was captured by sequencing in a study of naive and memory T cell subsets. The CDR3 totals 14 residues. The germline V gene has CDR1 MGHRA and CDR2 YSYEKL. Trimming pared 2 bases from V and 1 base from J, leaving 9 bases between. Ligated cDNA underwent four rounds of PCR with nested alpha and beta constant region primers and SP2. Reverse transcription of blood and skin TCR RNA was primed at alpha and beta constant regions. In TCRdb, the 5' RACE reads were re-called with MiXCR into one record per CDR3 protein. The sample shows about 48,000 distinct CDR3 sequences, approximately 4.8% of them seen only once. The library had UMIs added by 3' ligation of an oligonucleotide to TCR cDNA. Reverse transcription used DNase-treated unsorted total RNA, aiming for roughly 1 to 1000 ng. This clonotype was detected ten times or more.

The gene calls are TRBV4-1 and TRBJ2-7; D remains ambiguous. This receptor was obtained from a female donor in good health. The CDR3 nucleotides read TGCGCCAGCAGCCAATTACGGCTTTCCTACGAGCAGTACTTC. It codes for CASSQLRLSYEQYF.